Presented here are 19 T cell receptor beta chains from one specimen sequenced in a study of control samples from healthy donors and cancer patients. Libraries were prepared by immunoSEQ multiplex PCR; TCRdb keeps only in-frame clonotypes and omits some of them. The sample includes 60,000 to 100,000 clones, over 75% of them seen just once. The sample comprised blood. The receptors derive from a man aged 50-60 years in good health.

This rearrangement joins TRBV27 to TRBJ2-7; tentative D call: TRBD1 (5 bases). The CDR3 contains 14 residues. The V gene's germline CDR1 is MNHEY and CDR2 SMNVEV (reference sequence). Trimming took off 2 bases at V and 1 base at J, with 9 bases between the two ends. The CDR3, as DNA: TGTGCCAGCAGTTTAACAGGAGATTCCTACGAGCAGTACTTC. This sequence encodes CASSLTGDSYEQYF.

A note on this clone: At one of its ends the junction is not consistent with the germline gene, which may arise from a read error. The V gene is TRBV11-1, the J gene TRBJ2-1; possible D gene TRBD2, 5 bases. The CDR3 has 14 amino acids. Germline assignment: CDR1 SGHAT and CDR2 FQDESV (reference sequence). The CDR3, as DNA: TGTGCCAGCAGGGACGCACGAGGGTACAAGGAGCAGTTCTTC. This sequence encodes CASRDARGYKEQFF.

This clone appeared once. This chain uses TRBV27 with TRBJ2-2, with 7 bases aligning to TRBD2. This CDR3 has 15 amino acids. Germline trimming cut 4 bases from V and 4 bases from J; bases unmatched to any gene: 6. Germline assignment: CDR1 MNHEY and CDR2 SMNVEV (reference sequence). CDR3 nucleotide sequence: TGTGCCAGCAGTTCCTATAGGGAGGGCACCGGGGAGCTGTTTTTT. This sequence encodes CASSSYREGTGELFF.

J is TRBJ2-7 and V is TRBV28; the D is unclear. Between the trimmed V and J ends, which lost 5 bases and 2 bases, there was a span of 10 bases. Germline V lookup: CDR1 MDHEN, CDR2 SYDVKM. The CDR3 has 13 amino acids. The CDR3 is CASSQFGPYEQYF. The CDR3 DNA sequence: TGTGCCAGCAGTCAATTCGGGCCCTACGAGCAGTACTTC.

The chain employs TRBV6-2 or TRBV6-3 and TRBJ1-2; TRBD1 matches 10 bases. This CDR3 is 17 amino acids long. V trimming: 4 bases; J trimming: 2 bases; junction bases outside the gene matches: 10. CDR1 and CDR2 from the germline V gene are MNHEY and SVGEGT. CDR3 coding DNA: TGTGCCAGCAGTTGGGGACAGGGGTCTCCCCTCAACTATGGCTACACCTTC. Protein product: CASSWGQGSPLNYGYTF.

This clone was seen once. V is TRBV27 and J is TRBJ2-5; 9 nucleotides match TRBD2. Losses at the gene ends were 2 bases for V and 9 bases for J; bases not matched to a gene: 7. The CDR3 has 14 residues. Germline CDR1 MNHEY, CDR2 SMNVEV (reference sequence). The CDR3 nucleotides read TGTGCCAGCAGTTTAGTTCCTAGCGGGGTGGCCCAGTACTTC. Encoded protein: CASSLVPSGVAQYF.

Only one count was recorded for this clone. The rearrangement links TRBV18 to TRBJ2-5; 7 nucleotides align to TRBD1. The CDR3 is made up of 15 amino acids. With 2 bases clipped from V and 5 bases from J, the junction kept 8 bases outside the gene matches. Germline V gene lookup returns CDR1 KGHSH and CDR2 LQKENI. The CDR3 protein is CASSPSQQGTETQYF. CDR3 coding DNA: TGTGCCAGCTCACCATCCCAACAGGGGACGGAGACCCAGTACTTC.

Written as DNA, the CDR3 is TGTGCCAGCAGCGAAGCGGGGGGGCGGGGCACAGATACGCAGTATTTT. It encodes CASSEAGGRGTDTQYF. V usage is TRBV3-1 (or the pseudogene TRBV3-2) and J usage is TRBJ2-3; 10 nucleotides align to TRBD2. This CDR3 is 16 amino acids long. J lost 1 base, V lost 5 bases, and 6 bases had no gene match. Germline values: CDR1 LGHDT, CDR2 YNNKEL (reference sequence).

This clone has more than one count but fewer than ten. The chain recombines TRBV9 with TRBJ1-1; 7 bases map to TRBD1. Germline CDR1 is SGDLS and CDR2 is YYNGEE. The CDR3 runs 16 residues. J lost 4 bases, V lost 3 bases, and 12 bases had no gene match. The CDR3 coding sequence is TGTGCCAGCAGCGCCTCGACAGGGAGTTTTTTCACTGAAGCTTTCTTT. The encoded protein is CASSASTGSFFTEAFF.

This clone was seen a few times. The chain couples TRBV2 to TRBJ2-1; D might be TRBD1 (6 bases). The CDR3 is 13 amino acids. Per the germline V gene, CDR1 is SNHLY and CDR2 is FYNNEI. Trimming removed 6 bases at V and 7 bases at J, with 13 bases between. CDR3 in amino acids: CASRGTGLNEQFF. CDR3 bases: TGTGCCAGCAGGGGAACAGGGTTAAATGAGCAGTTCTTC.

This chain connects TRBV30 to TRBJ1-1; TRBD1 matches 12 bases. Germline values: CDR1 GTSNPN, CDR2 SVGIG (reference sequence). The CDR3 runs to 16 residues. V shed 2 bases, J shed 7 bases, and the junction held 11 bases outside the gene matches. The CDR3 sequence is CAWSPYPGQGAREAFF. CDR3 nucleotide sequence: TGTGCCTGGAGTCCTTATCCGGGACAGGGGGCCCGTGAAGCTTTCTTT. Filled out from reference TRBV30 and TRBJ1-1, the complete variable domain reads SQTIHQWPATLVQPVGSPLSLECTVEGTSNPNLYWYRQAAGRGLQLLFYSVGIGQISSEVPQNLSASRPQDRQFILSSKKLLLSDSGFYLCAWSPYPGQGAREAFFGQGTRLTVV.

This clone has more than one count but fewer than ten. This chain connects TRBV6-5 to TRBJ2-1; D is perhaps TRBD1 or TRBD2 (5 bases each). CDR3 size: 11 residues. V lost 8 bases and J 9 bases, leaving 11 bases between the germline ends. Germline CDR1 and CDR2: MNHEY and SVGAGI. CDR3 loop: CASLRAGEQFF. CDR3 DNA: TGTGCCAGCCTCAGGGCGGGTGAGCAGTTCTTC.

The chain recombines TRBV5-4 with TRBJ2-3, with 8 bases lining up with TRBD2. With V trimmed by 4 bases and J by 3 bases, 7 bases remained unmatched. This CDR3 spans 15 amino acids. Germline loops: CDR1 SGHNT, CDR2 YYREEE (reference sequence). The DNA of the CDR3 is TGTGCCAGCAGCAGCCTTAGCGGGGTGACAGATACGCAGTATTTT. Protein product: CASSSLSGVTDTQYF.

The CDR3 loop reads CASSKTGTRGTEAFF. CDR3 bases: TGTGCCAGCAGTAAAACAGGGACCAGGGGCACTGAAGCTTTCTTT. The rearrangement links TRBV2 to TRBJ1-1, with D possibly matching TRBD1 (6 bases). From germline, CDR1 is SNHLY and CDR2 FYNNEI. This CDR3 is built from 15 residues. V lost 5 bases, J lost 4 bases, and 17 bases lay in between.

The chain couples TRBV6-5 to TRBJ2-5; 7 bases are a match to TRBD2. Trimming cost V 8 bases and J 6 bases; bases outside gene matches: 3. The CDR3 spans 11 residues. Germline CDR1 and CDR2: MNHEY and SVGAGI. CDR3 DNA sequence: TGTGCCAGCCTACTAGCGCAGACCCAGTACTTC. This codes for CASLLAQTQYF.

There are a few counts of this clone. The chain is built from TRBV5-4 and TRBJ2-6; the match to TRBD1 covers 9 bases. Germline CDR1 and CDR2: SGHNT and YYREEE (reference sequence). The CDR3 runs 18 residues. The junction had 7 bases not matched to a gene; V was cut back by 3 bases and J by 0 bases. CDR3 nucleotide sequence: TGTGCCAGCAGCTCACAGGGGGCGCGGAGCTCTGGGGCCAACGTCCTGACTTTC. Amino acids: CASSSQGARSSGANVLTF. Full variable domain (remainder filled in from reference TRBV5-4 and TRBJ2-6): ETGVTQSPTHLIKTRGQQVTLRCSSQSGHNTVSWYQQALGQGPQFIFQYYREEENGRGNFPPRFSGLQFPNYSSELNVNALELDDSALYLCASSSQGARSSGANVLTFGAGSRLTVL.

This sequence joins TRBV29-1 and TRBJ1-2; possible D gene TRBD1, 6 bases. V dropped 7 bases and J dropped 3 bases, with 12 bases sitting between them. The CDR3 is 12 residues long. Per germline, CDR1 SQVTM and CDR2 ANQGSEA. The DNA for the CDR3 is TGCAGCGGTGTACAGGGCGACTATGGCTACACCTTC. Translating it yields CSGVQGDYGYTF.

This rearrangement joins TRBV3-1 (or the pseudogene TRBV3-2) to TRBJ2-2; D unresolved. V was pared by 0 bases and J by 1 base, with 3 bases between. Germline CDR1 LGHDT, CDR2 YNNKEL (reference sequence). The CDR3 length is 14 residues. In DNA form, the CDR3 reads TGTGCCAGCAGCCAAGATATGAACACCGGGGAGCTGTTTTTT. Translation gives CASSQDMNTGELFF.

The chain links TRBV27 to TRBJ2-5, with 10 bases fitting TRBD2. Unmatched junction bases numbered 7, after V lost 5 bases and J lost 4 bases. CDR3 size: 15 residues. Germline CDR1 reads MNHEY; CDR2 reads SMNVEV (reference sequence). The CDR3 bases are TGTGCCAGCAGTCTCAAATGGACTAGCGGAGAGACCCAGTACTTC. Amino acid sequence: CASSLKWTSGETQYF.